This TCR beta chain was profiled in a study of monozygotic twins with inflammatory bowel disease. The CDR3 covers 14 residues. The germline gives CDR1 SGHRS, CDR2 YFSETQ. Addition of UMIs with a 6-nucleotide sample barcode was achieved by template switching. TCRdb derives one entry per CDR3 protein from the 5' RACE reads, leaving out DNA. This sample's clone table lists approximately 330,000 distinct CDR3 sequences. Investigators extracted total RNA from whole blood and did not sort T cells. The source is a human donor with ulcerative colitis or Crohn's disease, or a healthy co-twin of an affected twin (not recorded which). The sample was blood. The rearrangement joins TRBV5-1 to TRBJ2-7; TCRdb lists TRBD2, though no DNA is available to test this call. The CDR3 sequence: CASRGLASSYEQYF. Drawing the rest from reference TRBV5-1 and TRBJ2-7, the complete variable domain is KAGVTQTPRYLIKTRGQQVTLSCSPISGHRSVSWYQQTPGQGLQFLFEYFSETQRNKGNFPGRFSGRQFSNSRSEMNVSTLELGDSALYLCASRGLASSYEQYFGPGTRLTVT.